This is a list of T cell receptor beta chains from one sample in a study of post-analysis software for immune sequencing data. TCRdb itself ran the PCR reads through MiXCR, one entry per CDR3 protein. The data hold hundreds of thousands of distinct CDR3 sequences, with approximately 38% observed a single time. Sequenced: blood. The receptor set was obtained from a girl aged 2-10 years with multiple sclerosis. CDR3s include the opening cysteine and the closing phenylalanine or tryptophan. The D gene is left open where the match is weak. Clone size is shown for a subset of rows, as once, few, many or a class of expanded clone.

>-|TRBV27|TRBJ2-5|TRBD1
CASSHTQGVYQETQYF
TGTGCCAGCAGTCACACACAGGGGGTGTACCAAGAGACCCAGTACTTC
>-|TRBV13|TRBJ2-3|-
CASSLWGNADTQYF
TGTGCCAGCAGCTTGTGGGGGAACGCAGATACGCAGTATTTT
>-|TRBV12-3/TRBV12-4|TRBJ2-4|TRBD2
CASSPRTSGRPTAKNIQYF
TGTGCCAGCAGTCCCCGGACTAGCGGGAGGCCTACTGCCAAAAACATTCAGTACTTC
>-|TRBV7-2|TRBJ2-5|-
CATHRGETQYF
TGTGCCACCCATAGGGGGGAGACCCAGTACTTC
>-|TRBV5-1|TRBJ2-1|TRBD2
CASSLPSGAPNEQFF
TGCGCCAGCAGCTTACCTAGCGGGGCTCCGAATGAGCAGTTCTTC
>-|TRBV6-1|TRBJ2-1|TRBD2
CASRLAGTYNEQFF
TGTGCCAGCAGGTTAGCGGGGACCTACAATGAGCAGTTCTTC
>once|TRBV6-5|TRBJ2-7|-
CASSRGTPPTYEQYF
TGTGCCAGCAGTCGCGGGACCCCACCGACGTACGAGCAGTACTTC
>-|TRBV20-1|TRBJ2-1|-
CSARGNGDTNNEQFF
TGCAGTGCTAGAGGAAATGGGGACACCAACAATGAGCAGTTCTTC
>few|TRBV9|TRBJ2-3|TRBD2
CASSVALAGGLNTDTQYF
TGTGCCAGCAGCGTAGCACTAGCGGGAGGATTGAACACAGATACGCAGTATTTT
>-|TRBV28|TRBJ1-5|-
CASSLVLGHTYQPQHF
TGTGCCAGCAGTTTGGTGTTGGGACATACATATCAGCCCCAGCATTTT
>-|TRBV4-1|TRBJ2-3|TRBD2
CASSDHPGGDTDTQYF
TGCGCCAGCAGCGACCACCCGGGGGGAGACACAGATACGCAGTATTTT
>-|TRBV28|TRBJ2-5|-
CASSLQTHQETQYF
TGTGCCAGCAGTTTGCAGACACACCAAGAGACCCAGTACTTC
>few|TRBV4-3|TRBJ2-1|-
CASSQVGYPYNEQFF
TGCGCCAGCAGCCAAGTGGGGTACCCCTACAATGAGCAGTTCTTC
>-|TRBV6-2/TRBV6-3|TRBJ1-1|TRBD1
CASKSWTGRSSGTEAFF
TGTGCCAGCAAGTCCTGGACAGGAAGGTCAAGTGGCACTGAAGCTTTCTTT
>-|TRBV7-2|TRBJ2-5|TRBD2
CASSLVGTSGGGETQYF
TGTGCCAGCAGCTTAGTTGGGACTAGCGGAGGAGGGGAGACCCAGTACTTC
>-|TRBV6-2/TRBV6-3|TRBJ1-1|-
CASSWQTDTEAFF
TGTGCCAGCAGCTGGCAGACAGACACTGAAGCTTTCTTT
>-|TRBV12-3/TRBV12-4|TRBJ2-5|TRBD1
CASSWDRAVKTQYF
TGTGCCAGCAGTTGGGACAGAGCCGTAAAGACCCAGTACTTC
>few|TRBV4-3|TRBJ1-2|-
CASSQDPGRSYGYTF
TGCGCCAGCAGCCAAGACCCGGGACGGTCCTATGGCTACACCTTC
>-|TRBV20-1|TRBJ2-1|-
CSAYPSAVSSYNEQFF
TGCAGTGCTTACCCCTCCGCGGTGAGCTCCTACAATGAGCAGTTCTTC
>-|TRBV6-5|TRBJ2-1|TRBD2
CASSYSRGSGYNEQFF
TGTGCCAGTAGTTACTCGAGGGGTAGCGGGTACAATGAGCAGTTCTTC